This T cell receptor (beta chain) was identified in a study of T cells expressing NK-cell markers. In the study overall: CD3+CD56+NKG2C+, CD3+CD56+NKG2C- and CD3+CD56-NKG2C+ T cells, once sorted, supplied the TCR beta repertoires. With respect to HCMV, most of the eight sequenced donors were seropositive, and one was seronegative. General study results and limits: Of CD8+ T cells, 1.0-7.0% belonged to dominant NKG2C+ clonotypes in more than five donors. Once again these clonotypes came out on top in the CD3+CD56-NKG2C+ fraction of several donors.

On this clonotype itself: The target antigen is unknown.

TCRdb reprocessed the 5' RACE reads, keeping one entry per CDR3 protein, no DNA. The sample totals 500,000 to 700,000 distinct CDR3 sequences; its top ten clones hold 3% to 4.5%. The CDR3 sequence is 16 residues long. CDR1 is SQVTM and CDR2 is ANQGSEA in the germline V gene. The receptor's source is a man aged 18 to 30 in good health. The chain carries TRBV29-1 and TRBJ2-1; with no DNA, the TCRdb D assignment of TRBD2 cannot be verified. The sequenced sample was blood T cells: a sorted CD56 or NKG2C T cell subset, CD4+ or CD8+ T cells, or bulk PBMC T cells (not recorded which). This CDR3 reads CSVTPGTSGLYNEQFF.